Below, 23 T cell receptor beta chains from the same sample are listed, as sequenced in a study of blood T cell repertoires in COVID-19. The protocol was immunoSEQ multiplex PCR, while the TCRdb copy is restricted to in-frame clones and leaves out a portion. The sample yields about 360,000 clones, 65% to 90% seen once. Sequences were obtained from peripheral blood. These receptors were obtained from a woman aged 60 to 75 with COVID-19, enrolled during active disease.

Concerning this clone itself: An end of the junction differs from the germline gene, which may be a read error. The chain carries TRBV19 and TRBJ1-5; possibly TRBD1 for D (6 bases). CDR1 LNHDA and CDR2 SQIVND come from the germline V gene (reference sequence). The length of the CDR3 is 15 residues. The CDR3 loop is CASSLETGAVWNQHF. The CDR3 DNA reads TGTGCCAGTAGTCTAGAGACAGGTGCCGTTTGGAATCAGCATTTT.

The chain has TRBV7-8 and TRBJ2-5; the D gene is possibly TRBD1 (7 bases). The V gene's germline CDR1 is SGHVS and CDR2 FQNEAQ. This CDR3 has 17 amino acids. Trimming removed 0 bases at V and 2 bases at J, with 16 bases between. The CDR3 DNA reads TGTGCCAGCAGCTTAGCGAGGGCGGGACAGCCACAAGAGACCCAGTACTTC. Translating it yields CASSLARAGQPQETQYF.

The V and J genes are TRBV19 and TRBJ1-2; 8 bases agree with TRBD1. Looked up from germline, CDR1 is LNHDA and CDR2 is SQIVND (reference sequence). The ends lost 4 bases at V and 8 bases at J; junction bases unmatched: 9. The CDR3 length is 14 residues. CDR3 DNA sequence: TGTGCCAGTAGTACGGGACAGGAAAGTGCAGGCTACACCTTC. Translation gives CASSTGQESAGYTF. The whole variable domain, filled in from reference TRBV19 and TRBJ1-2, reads DGGITQSPKYLFRKEGQNVTLSCEQNLNHDAMYWYRQDPGQGLRLIYYSQIVNDFQKGDIAEGYSVSREKKESFPLTVTSAQKNPTAFYLCASSTGQESAGYTFGSGTRLTVV.

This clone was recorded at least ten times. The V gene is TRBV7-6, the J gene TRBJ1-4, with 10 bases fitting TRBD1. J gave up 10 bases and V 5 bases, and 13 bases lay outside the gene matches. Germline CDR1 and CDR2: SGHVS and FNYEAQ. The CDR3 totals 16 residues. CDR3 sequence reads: CASSPLPGQGSVKLFF. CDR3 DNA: TGTGCCAGCAGCCCCCTTCCGGGACAGGGGAGTGTAAAACTGTTTTTT.

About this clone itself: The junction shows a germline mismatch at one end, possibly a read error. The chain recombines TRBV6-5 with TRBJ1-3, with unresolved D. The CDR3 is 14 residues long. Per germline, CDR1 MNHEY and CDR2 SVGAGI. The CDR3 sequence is CASSPGSSGNTIYF. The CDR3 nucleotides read TGTGCTAGCAGCCCGGGGAGCTCTGGAAACACCATATATTTT.

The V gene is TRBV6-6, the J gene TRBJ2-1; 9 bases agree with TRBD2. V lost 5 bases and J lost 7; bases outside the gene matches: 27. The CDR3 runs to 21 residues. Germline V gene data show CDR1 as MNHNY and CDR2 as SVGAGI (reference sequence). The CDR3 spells CASSPKGGSSGDSTMLNEQFF. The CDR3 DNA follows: TGTGCCAGCAGTCCAAAGGGGGGATCTAGCGGGGACTCCACAATGCTGAATGAGCAGTTCTTC.

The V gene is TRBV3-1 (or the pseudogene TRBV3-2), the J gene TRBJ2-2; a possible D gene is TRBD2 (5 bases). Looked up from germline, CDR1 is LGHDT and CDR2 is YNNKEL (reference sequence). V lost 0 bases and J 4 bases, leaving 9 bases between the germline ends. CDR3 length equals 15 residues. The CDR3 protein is CASSQDGRATGELFF. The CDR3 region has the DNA TGTGCCAGCAGCCAAGATGGGCGGGCCACCGGGGAGCTGTTTTTT.

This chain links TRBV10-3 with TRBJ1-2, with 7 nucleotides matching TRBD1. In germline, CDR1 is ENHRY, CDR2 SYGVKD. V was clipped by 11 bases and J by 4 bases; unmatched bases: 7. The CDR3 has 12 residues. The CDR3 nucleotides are TGTGCCGTGGGACAGCTATTCTATGGCTACACCTTC. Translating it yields CAVGQLFYGYTF.

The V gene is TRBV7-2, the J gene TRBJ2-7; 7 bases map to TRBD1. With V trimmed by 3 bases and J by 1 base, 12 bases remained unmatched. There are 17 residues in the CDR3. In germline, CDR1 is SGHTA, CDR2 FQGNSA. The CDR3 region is CASSFVPDRANSYEQYF. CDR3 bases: TGTGCCAGCAGCTTTGTCCCCGACAGGGCCAATTCCTACGAGCAGTACTTC. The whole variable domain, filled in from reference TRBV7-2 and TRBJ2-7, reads GAGVSQSPSNKVTEKGKDVELRCDPISGHTALYWYRQSLGQGLEFLIYFQGNSAPDKSGLPSDRFSAERTGGSVSTLTIQRTQQEDSAVYLCASSFVPDRANSYEQYFGPGTRLTVT.

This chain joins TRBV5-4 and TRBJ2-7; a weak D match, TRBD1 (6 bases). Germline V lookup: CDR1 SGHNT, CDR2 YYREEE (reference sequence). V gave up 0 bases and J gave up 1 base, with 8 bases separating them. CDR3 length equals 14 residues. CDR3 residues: CASSLEGQSYEQYF. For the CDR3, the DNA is TGTGCCAGCAGCTTGGAAGGACAGTCCTACGAGCAGTACTTC.

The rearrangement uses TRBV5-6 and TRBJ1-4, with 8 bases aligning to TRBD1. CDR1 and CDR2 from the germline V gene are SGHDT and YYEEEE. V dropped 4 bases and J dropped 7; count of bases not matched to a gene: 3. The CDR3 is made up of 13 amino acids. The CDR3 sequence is CASSQGALEKLFF. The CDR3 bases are TGTGCCAGCAGCCAGGGGGCGCTTGAAAAACTGTTTTTT.

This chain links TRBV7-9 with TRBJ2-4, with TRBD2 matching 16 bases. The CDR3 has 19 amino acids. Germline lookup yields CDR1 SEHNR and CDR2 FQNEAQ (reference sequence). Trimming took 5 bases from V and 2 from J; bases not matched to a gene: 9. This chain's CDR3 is CASSAGTSGGAESKNIQYF. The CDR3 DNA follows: TGTGCCAGCAGCGCCGGGACTAGCGGGGGGGCAGAGTCCAAAAACATTCAGTACTTC. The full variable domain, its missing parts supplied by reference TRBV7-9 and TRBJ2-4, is DTGVSQNPRHKITKRGQNVTFRCDPISEHNRLYWYRQTLGQGPEFLTYFQNEAQLEKSRLLSDRFSAERPKGSFSTLEIQRTEQGDSAMYLCASSAGTSGGAESKNIQYFGAGTRLSVL.

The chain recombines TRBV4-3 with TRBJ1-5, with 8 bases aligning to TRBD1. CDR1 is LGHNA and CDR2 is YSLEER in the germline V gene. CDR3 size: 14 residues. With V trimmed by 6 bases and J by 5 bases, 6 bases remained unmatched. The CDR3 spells CASSRTGTDQPQHF. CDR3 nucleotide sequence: TGCGCCAGCAGTCGGACAGGGACAGATCAGCCCCAGCATTTT.

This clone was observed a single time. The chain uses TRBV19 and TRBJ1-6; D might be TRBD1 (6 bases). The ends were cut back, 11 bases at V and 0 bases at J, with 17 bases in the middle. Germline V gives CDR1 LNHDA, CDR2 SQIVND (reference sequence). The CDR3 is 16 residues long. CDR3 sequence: CASTLGQSSYNSPLHF. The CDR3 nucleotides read TGTGCCTCGACCCTGGGACAAAGCTCCTATAATTCACCCCTCCACTTT.

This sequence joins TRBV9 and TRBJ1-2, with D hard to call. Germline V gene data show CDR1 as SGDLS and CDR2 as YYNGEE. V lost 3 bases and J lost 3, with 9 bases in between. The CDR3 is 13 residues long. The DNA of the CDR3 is TGTGCCAGCAGCGACAGTCGCGACTATGGCTACACCTTC. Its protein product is CASSDSRDYGYTF. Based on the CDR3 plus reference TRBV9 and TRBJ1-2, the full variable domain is DSGVTQTPKHLITATGQRVTLRCSPRSGDLSVYWYQQSLDQGLQFLIQYYNGEERAKGNILERFSAQQFPDLHSELNLSSLELGDSALYFCASSDSRDYGYTFGSGTRLTVV.

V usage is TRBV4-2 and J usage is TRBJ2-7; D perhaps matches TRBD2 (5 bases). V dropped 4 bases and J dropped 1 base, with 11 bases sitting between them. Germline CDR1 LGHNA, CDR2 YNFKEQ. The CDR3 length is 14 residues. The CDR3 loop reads CASSPGLVSYEQYF. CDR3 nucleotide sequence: TGTGCCAGCAGCCCAGGACTCGTGTCCTACGAGCAGTACTTC.

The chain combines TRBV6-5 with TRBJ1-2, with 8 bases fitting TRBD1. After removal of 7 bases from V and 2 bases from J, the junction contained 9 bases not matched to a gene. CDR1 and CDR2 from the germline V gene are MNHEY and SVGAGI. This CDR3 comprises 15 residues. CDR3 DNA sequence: TGTGCCAGCACCTCTTGGACAGGGATAAACTATGGCTACACCTTC. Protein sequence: CASTSWTGINYGYTF.

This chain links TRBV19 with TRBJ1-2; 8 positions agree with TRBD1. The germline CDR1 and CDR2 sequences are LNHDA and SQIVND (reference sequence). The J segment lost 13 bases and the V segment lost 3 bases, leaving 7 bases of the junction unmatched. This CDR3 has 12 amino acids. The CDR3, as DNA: TGTGCCAGTAGTATCGGACAGGGCTCATGCACCTTC. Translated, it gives CASSIGQGSCTF.

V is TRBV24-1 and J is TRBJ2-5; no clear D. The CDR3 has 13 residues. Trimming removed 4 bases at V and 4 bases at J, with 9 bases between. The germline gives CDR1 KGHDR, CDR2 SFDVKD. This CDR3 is CATSDPPGETQYF. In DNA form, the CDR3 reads TGTGCCACCAGTGACCCGCCAGGAGAGACCCAGTACTTC.

CDR3 nucleotide sequence: TGTGCCAGCCGGGGTTTCAACGGTCATGAGCAGTACTTC. It encodes CASRGFNGHEQYF. The genes are TRBV5-4 and TRBJ2-7; maybe TRBD2 (5 bases). Germline V gene sequence: CDR1 SGHNT, CDR2 YYREEE (reference sequence). The CDR3 is made up of 13 amino acids. V lost 7 bases, J lost 7 bases, and 18 bases lay in between.

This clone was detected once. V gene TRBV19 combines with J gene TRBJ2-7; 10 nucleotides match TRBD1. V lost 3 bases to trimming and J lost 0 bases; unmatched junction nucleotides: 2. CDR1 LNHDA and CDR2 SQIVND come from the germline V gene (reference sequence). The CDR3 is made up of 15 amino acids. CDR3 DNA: TGTGCCAGTAGTATCAGGACAGGGGGCTCCTACGAGCAGTACTTC. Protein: CASSIRTGGSYEQYF.

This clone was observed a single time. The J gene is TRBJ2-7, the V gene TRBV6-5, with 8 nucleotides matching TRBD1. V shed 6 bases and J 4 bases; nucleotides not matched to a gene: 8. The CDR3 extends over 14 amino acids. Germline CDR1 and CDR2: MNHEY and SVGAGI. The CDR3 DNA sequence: TGTGCCAGCAGAATGGACAGGGTTACTTACGAGCAGTACTTC. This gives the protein CASRMDRVTYEQYF.

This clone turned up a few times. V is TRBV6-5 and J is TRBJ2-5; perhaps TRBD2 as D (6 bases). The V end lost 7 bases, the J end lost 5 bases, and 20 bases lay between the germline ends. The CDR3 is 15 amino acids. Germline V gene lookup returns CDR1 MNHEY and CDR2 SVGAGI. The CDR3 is CASTKRAGRGETQYF. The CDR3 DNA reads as TGTGCCAGCACTAAAAGGGCGGGAAGGGGTGAGACCCAGTACTTC.